This paragraph reports one T cell receptor (beta chain). The antigen remains unidentified. This record belongs to a study of CD8 T cells in ankylosing spondylitis. Broader study findings: Blood of patients with ankylosing spondylitis appeared to be characterized by a TCR beta motif of several highly homologous variants.

TCRdb re-derived calls from the 5' RACE reads in MiXCR, one entry per CDR3 protein. The top ten hold about 0.5% of the sample, which has some 800,000 distinct CDR3 sequences, roughly 12% seen once. The germline gives CDR1 LGHNA, CDR2 YNFKEQ. V was clipped by 1 base and J by 5 bases; unmatched bases: 7. CDR3 length: 15 residues. This TCR came from a male donor with ankylosing spondylitis. Sequenced sample: blood, either unsorted or a sorted T cell fraction (not recorded which). The chain is built from TRBV4-2 and TRBJ1-2; 7 bases are shared with TRBD1. The CDR3 nucleotides are TGTGCCAGCAGCCAAGGTCGGGCAGGGGGATATGGCTACACCTTC. It codes for CASSQGRAGGYGYTF.